This T cell receptor beta chain was obtained from a study of radiation and T cells in renal cell carcinoma. Worth noting for this clone: Its antigen remains unknown.

Time point: blood 2 weeks post-SBRT. Treatment reported: 15 Gy SBRT to primary tumor, nephrectomy 4 weeks later. The tumor was a clear cell renal cell carcinoma. Profiled with immunoSEQ multiplex PCR; TCRdb holds only in-frame clones, not every one. The sample gives around 70,000 clones, roughly 82% of which show up once; approximately 5.4% is in the top ten. Germline loops: CDR1 MDHEN, CDR2 SYDVKM. The CDR3 covers 12 residues. V was cut by 3 bases and J by 3 bases, with 6 bases left in between. Whole-study findings and limits: Top tumor clonotypes rose in blood 2 weeks post-radiation, then contracted.

V usage is TRBV28 and J usage is TRBJ2-7; no reliable D call. The receptor was isolated from a man aged 60 to 75 with renal cell carcinoma. The sample here was blood, taken from a patient whose treatment included radiotherapy and nephrectomy. Here the CDR3 reads CASSLEYYEQYF. The CDR3 DNA sequence: TGTGCCAGCAGTTTGGAGTACTACGAGCAGTACTTC.